This T cell receptor (beta chain) is from a study of cytomegalovirus exposure and HLA in healthy donors. Study-level background: Out of approximately 170 million T cells, an earlier analysis found 117 million unique TCR beta sequences in total. Overall study findings and caveats: Further analysis was carried out later, and it showed several of the most significant clusters appearing linked to common viral pathogens.

Trimming cost V 5 bases and J 0 bases, with 11 bases left between them. The length of the CDR3 is 16 residues. The germline V gene has CDR1 SGHTA and CDR2 FQGNSA. All donors participated as healthy donors of bone marrow. Researchers ran the PCR with 60 Vbeta and 13 Jbeta primers. Original processing methods: A follow-up analysis tallied tens of millions of unique TCR beta chains, about 10 million shared. Repertoires were generated with immunoSEQ multiplex PCR, while TCRdb's copy carries only in-frame clones and drops some. V and J calls and clone size are given by that table; D and trimming were obtained from the DNA. The sample carries around 120,000 clones, approximately 81% recorded once. A word on this clone: The antigen is unknown.

The V gene is TRBV7-2, the J gene TRBJ1-6; D is possibly TRBD1 (5 bases). Input material: PBMCs. This sequence was found in a man between 18 and 29 years old in good health and CMV-seronegative. The CDR3 sequence: CASSPRGSSYNSPLHF. The CDR3 bases are TGTGCCAGCAGCCCACGGGGGAGCTCCTATAATTCACCCCTCCACTTT.